Following are 23 T cell receptor beta chains from one sample sequenced in a study of regulatory T cells in long-lasting Graves disease. Combining iRepertoire HTBI primers with Arm-PCR of CDR3 regions, the authors built TCR beta libraries. TCRdb reprocessed the multiplex PCR reads via MiXCR and lists one record per CDR3 protein. The sample carries hundreds of thousands of distinct CDR3 sequences, about a fifth recorded once. Stated time point: persistent/refractory GD, antithyroid drugs over 5 years with positive TRAb. TCR sequences were obtained from RNA taken from PBMCs. The sequencing used peripheral blood mononuclear cells (PBMCs), collected when the disease was refractory, from a patient treated with antithyroid drugs. The origin of the receptors is a female donor with Graves disease.

This clonotype was recorded many times. This chain uses TRBV12-3 or TRBV12-4 with TRBJ2-2, with D possibly being TRBD2 (5 bases). V lost 11 bases, J lost 6 bases, and 13 bases lay in between. This CDR3 is built from 12 residues. This chain's CDR3 is CACGPAPGELFF. CDR3 in DNA: TGTGCCTGCGGGCCAGCGCCCGGGGAGCTGTTTTTT.

This clonotype was detected only a few times. A much bigger clone sits one base away, suggesting this may be a read error. Because the CDR3 is missing its conserved closing phenylalanine or tryptophan, this is likely a read error. This chain connects TRBV7-2 to TRBJ2-7; D gene ambiguous. The germline CDR1 and CDR2 sequences are SGHTA and FQGNSA. The CDR3 has 11 residues. The V gene lost 3 bases and the J gene lost 6 bases, with 6 bases spanning the gap. CDR3 in amino acids: CASSFEFEQYL. The DNA for the CDR3 is TGTGCCAGCAGCTTTGAGTTCGAGCAGTACCTC.

This chain connects TRBV6-9 to TRBJ2-7, with D perhaps given as TRBD1 or TRBD2 (5 bases each). Trimming removed 3 bases at V and 0 bases at J, with 18 bases between. This CDR3 is built from 17 residues. Looked up from germline, CDR1 is MNHGY and CDR2 is SVAAGI. DNA of the CDR3: TGTGCCAGCAGTTACTCTGGAGCACAAGGGACCTCCTACGAGCAGTACTTC. Translating gives CASSYSGAQGTSYEQYF.

For this clonotype: As the CDR3 is not closed by the conserved phenylalanine or tryptophan, this likely results from a read error. The rearrangement uses TRBV7-3 and TRBJ2-4, with TRBD2 matching over 9 bases. The J call is in doubt because the DNA end fits TRBJ2-5 better. Germline lookup yields CDR1 SGHTA and CDR2 FQGTGA. This CDR3 region has 18 residues. CDR3 DNA: TGTGCCAGCAGCTTAAAAGGTAGCGGGGGAGGACAACAAGAGACCCAGTACTCC. Encoded protein: CASSLKGSGGGQQETQYS.

The J gene is TRBJ2-1, the V gene TRBV12-3 or TRBV12-4; the match to TRBD2 covers 8 bases. The CDR3 is made up of 15 amino acids. The J segment lost 7 bases and the V segment lost 8 bases, leaving 13 bases of the junction unmatched. CDR3 in DNA: TGTGCCAGCGGATTTGGACGGGAGGGTGGGAATGAGCAGTTCTTC. Translated: CASGFGREGGNEQFF.

The table lists this clonotype with many counts. This chain connects TRBV27 to TRBJ1-2; D uncertain. Germline lookup yields CDR1 MNHEY and CDR2 SMNVEV (reference sequence). The CDR3 loop spans 14 amino acids. Trimming left V 6 bases short and J 6 bases short, with 17 bases between. The CDR3 region is CASRIGGAGNGYTF. CDR3 in DNA: TGTGCCAGCAGAATTGGAGGCGCAGGAAATGGCTACACCTTC.

The chain is built from TRBV25-1 and TRBJ1-2; D is unresolved. CDR3 size: 14 residues. Trimming stripped 3 bases from V and 1 base from J, with 9 bases between. Germline loops: CDR1 MGHDK, CDR2 SYGVNS. CDR3 in amino acids: CASSDSPVNYGYTF. The CDR3 DNA is TGTGCCAGCAGTGACTCCCCAGTTAACTATGGCTACACCTTC.

In DNA form, the CDR3 reads TGTGCCAGCAGTAAAACAGTGCTAGATGATGAAAAACTGTTTTTT. It yields the protein CASSKTVLDDEKLFF. The chain employs TRBV6-1 and TRBJ1-4, with D hard to call. V dropped 5 bases and J dropped 6 bases, with 16 bases sitting between them. The CDR3 consists of 15 residues. CDR1 and CDR2 (germline): MNHNS, SASEGT.

This clonotype was seen at least ten times. V gene TRBV28 combines with J gene TRBJ1-3; 7 bases map to TRBD1. The J segment lost 9 bases and the V segment lost 3 bases, leaving 11 bases of the junction unmatched. The CDR3 extends over 15 amino acids. Germline CDR1 and CDR2: MDHEN and SYDVKM. This chain's CDR3 is CASSFPGQGGVTIYF. For the CDR3, the DNA is TGTGCCAGCAGTTTTCCCGGGCAGGGGGGAGTCACCATATATTTT.

This clonotype has more than one count but fewer than ten. The chain combines TRBV5-1 with TRBJ1-1; 7 positions match TRBD1. The V gene end was trimmed by 4 bases and the J gene end by 4 bases; junction bases not matched to a gene: 10. The CDR3 has 15 amino acids. Germline V gene data show CDR1 as SGHRS and CDR2 as YFSETQ. In nucleotides, the CDR3 is TGCGCCAGCAGCCCAGAGCGACAGGGTAGCACTGAAGCTTTCTTT. This codes for CASSPERQGSTEAFF.

This clonotype was seen many times. V is TRBV15 and J is TRBJ1-1; TRBD1 is a possible D gene (5 bases). CDR3 length: 11 amino acids. From germline, CDR1 is LNHNV and CDR2 YYDKDF (reference sequence). V was clipped by 1 base and J by 13 bases, with 10 bases between them. Here the CDR3 DNA reads TGTGCCACCAGCAGAGGACCGGGGGTTTTCTTT. Translating gives CATSRGPGVFF.

This clonotype was recorded at least ten times. The chain has TRBV27 and TRBJ2-7; TRBD1 is a possible D gene (6 bases). The CDR3 sequence is 14 residues long. The V end was cut by 8 bases, the J end by 2 bases, with 16 bases between. Per the germline V gene, CDR1 is MNHEY and CDR2 is SMNVEV (reference sequence). The CDR3 sequence is CASGQPSRTYEQYF. The CDR3 region has the DNA TGTGCCAGCGGACAGCCATCACGAACCTACGAGCAGTACTTC.

The sample holds many counts of this clonotype. The chain employs TRBV28 and TRBJ1-1; a possible D gene is TRBD1 (5 bases). The CDR3 is 16 residues long. V dropped 2 bases and J dropped 2 bases, with 15 bases sitting between them. Looked up from germline, CDR1 is MDHEN and CDR2 is SYDVKM. The CDR3 bases are TGTGCCAGCAGTTTAGATACAGGAAATAGTAACACTGAAGCTTTCTTT. It translates to CASSLDTGNSNTEAFF.

The V gene is TRBV29-1, the J gene TRBJ1-1, with 10 bases identical to TRBD1. The germline CDR1 and CDR2 sequences are SQVTM and ANQGSEA. The CDR3 contains 12 residues. J gave up 7 bases and V 7 bases, and 6 bases lay outside the gene matches. This CDR3 reads CSGGQGRDEAFF. The CDR3 DNA reads as TGCAGCGGGGGACAGGGGAGAGATGAAGCTTTCTTT.

This clonotype appeared a few times. The chain joins TRBV10-3 to TRBJ2-7; the D call may be TRBD1 or TRBD2 (6 bases each). The CDR3 has 15 amino acids. Germline lookup yields CDR1 ENHRY and CDR2 SYGVKD. Trimming took 7 bases from V and 5 from J, leaving 21 bases between them. This CDR3 reads CAITGGLGLSDEQYF. The CDR3 region has the DNA TGTGCCATCACTGGGGGGCTCGGCTTATCGGACGAGCAGTACTTC.

The rearrangement uses TRBV7-9 and TRBJ2-7, with D possibly matching TRBD2 (6 bases). Germline V lookup: CDR1 SEHNR, CDR2 FQNEAQ (reference sequence). The CDR3 length is 15 residues. With 3 bases removed from V and 3 bases from J, the gap between germline ends came to 15 bases. The DNA of the CDR3 is TGTGCCAGCAGCTTGGGGGACTGGAAGAACTACGAGCAGTACTTC. This translates into CASSLGDWKNYEQYF.

In its sample, this clonotype was seen a few times. A single base separates this from a much larger clone, so it may be a read error. The chain is built from TRBV28 and TRBJ2-1, with 10 bases identical to TRBD2. The CDR3 has 14 residues. Per germline, CDR1 MDHEN and CDR2 SYDVKM. CDR3 region: CASNSAGGYSEQFF. The CDR3, as DNA: TGTGCCAGCAACTCAGCGGGAGGGTACAGTGAGCAGTTCTTC.

This clonotype was seen ten or more times. The chain couples TRBV2 to TRBJ1-1; no reliable D call. The CDR3 has 14 amino acids. Trimming shortened V by 4 bases and J by 3 bases, and 12 bases separated the two germline ends. Germline CDR1 SNHLY, CDR2 FYNNEI. Here the CDR3 DNA reads TGTGCCAGCAGTGCCCCCGAGGTGGACACTGAAGCTTTCTTT. This gives the protein CASSAPEVDTEAFF.

There are many counts of this clonotype. This chain uses TRBV12-3 or TRBV12-4 with TRBJ2-7; 7 bases line up with TRBD1. The length of the CDR3 is 13 residues. Unmatched junction bases numbered 1, after V lost 1 base and J lost 4 bases. CDR3 coding DNA: TGTGCCAGCAGTTTAGGGGGACAGTACGAGCAGTACTTC. It translates to CASSLGGQYEQYF.

The chain recombines TRBV4-1 with TRBJ1-1; 7 nucleotides line up with TRBD1. CDR1 MGHRA and CDR2 YSYEKL come from the germline V gene. The CDR3 has 14 amino acids. The V segment lost 6 bases and the J segment 4 bases; nucleotides outside the gene matches: 8. The CDR3 bases are TGCGCCAGCAGGCCCAGGGGGGGGGTCACTGAAGCTTTCTTT. Translation gives CASRPRGGVTEAFF.

This clonotype was detected only a few times. The chain couples TRBV6-2 or TRBV6-3 to TRBJ2-5; 7 bases match TRBD1. This CDR3 region has 15 residues. V lost 5 bases to trimming and J lost 2 bases; unmatched junction nucleotides: 8. Germline-derived CDR1 and CDR2 are MNHEY and SVGEGT. As DNA, the CDR3 is TGTGCCAGCAGTGAATGGGTGGGACAGCAAGAGACCCAGTACTTC. Translating gives CASSEWVGQQETQYF.

The J gene is TRBJ2-5, the V gene TRBV20-1, with TRBD2 matching over 12 bases. The germline CDR1 and CDR2 sequences are DFQATT and SNEGSKA (reference sequence). The CDR3 covers 14 residues. Germline trimming cut 4 bases from V and 5 bases from J; bases unmatched to any gene: 5. The CDR3 DNA reads TGCAGTGCTAAGCTAGCGGGGGGGCTGGAGACCCAGTACTTC. It specifies CSAKLAGGLETQYF.

Note on this clonotype: A clone one base away is much larger, so this may be a read error. The chain combines TRBV15 with TRBJ1-3; D not resolved. The V gene's germline CDR1 is LNHNV and CDR2 YYDKDF (reference sequence). This CDR3 has 14 amino acids. The CDR3 sequence is CATSTGTAGNTTYF. DNA for the CDR3: TGTGCCACCAGCACCGGTACGGCTGGAAACACCACATATTTT.